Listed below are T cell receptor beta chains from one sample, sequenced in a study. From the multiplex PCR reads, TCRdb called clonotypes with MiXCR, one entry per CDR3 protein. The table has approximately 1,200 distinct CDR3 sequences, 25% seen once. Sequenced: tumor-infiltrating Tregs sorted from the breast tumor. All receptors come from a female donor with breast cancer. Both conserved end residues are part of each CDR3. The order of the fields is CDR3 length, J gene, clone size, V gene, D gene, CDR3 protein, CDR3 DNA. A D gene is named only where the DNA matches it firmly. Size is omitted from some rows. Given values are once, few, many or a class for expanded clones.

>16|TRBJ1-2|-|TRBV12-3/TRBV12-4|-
CASSSTPWGHIYGYTF
TGTGCCAGCAGCTCAACCCCTTGGGGACACATCTATGGCTACACCTTC
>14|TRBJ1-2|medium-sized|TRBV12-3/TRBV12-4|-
CASSLAGGYYGYTF
TGTGCCAGCAGTTTAGCGGGAGGGTACTATGGCTACACCTTC
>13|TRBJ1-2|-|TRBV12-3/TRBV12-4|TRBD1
CASSRTGHHGYTF
TGTGCCAGCAGTAGGACAGGACATCATGGCTACACCTTC
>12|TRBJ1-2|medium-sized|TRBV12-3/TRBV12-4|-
CASTRAHYGYTF
TGTGCCAGCACCCGGGCCCACTATGGCTACACCTTC
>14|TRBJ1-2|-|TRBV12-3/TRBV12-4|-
CASSVGQTNYGYTF
TGTGCCAGCAGTGTCGGACAGACTAACTATGGCTACACCTTC
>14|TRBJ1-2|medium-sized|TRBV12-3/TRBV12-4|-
CASSLGGVGYGYTF
TGTGCCAGCAGTTTAGGAGGGGTTGGCTATGGCTACACCTTC
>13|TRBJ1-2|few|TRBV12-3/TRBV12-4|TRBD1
CASSRQGKRGYTF
TGTGCCAGCAGCAGACAGGGGAAGCGGGGCTACACCTTC
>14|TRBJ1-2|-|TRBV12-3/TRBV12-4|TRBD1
CASSLGQGYYGYTF
TGTGCCAGCAGTTTAGGACAGGGGTACTATGGCTACACCTTC
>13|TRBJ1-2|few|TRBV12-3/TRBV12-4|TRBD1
CASSPDRGDGYTF
TGTGCCAGCAGCCCGGACAGGGGAGATGGCTACACCTTC
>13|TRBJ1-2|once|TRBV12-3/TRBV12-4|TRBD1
CASSLTGADGYTF
TGTGCCAGCAGTTTAACAGGGGCGGATGGCTACACCTTC
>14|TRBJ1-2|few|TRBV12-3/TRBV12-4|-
CASTCRLMGYGYTF
TGTGCCAGCACCTGTCGTCTCATGGGCTATGGCTACACCTTC
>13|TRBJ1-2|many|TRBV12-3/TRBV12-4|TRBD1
CASRRDRIFGYTF
TGTGCCAGCCGGAGGGACAGGATATTTGGCTACACCTTC
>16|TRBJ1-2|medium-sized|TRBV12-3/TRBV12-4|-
CASSERIRVRNYGYTF
TGTGCCAGCAGTGAACGGATCAGGGTGCGCAACTATGGCTACACCTTC
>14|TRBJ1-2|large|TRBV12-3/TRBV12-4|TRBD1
CASTDEGTVDGYTF
TGTGCCAGCACCGATGAGGGGACAGTGGATGGCTACACCTTC
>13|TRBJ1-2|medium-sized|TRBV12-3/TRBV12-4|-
CASSLPRGDGYTF
TGTGCCAGCAGTTTACCAAGGGGCGACGGCTACACCTTC
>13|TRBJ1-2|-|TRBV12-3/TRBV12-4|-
CASSSQDSYGYTF
TGTGCCAGCAGTTCCCAAGACTCTTATGGCTACACCTTC
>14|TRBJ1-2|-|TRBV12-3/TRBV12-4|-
CASSPDTGLYGYTF
TGTGCCAGCAGTCCGGACACGGGACTCTATGGCTACACCTTC
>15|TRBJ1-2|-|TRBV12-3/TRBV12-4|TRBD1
CASSLRTGANYGYTF
TGTGCCAGCAGTTTAAGGACAGGAGCTAACTATGGCTACACCTTC
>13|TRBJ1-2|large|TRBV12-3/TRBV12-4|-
CASSFGHNYGYTF
TGTGCCAGCAGTTTCGGTCATAACTATGGCTACACCTTC
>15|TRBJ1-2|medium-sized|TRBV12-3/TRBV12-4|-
CASSQTAGEDYGYTF
TGTGCCAGCAGCCAGACCGCAGGGGAGGACTATGGCTACACCTTC